A single T cell receptor (beta chain) is shown here with its context. This entry belongs to a study of Ad26.COV2.S vaccination and SARS-CoV-2 variants. Libraries were prepared by immunoSEQ multiplex PCR; TCRdb keeps only in-frame clonotypes and omits some of them. The table shows about 430,000 clones, with 90% occurring only once. The CDR3 is 14 amino acids. Trimming removed 3 bases from V and 7 bases from J; junction bases left unmatched: 6. Germline CDR1 is LGHDT and CDR2 is YNNKEL (reference sequence). Treatment meaning: 15 to 20 received Ad26.COV2.S at low or high dose, single or two shots; a few received placebo; per-sample allocation not given. Each sample was drawn 63 days after the first injection (of vaccine or placebo). Boston hosted the donor, who was an adult aged 18-55 years. Ad26 vector vaccine expressed Wuhan-strain SARS-CoV-2 spike.

This clonotype originated in a person aged 18-60 years who received the Ad26.COV2.S COVID-19 vaccine or a placebo. The source was peripheral blood, collected in a trial of Ad26.COV2.S vaccine versus placebo. The rearrangement links TRBV3-1 (or the pseudogene TRBV3-2) to TRBJ2-1, with TRBD1 matching 7 bases. This CDR3 reads CASSQGDSRNEQFF. DNA for the CDR3: TGTGCCAGCAGCCAGGGGGACAGCCGTAATGAGCAGTTCTTC.